A single sample gave rise to the 16 T cell receptor beta chains below, sequenced in a study of T cell responses to AZD1222 COVID-19 vaccine. Libraries were prepared by immunoSEQ multiplex PCR; TCRdb keeps only in-frame clonotypes and omits some of them. The top ten clones hold around 4.4% of a sample with 160,000 or so clones, 90% to 95% of them seen once. The source was peripheral blood, collected on day 0 of MenACWY control vaccination. The receptors stem from an adult in good health.

This clone has only one observation. The J gene is TRBJ1-1, the V gene TRBV6-5; D might be TRBD1 (5 bases). This CDR3 spans 15 amino acids. From germline, CDR1 is MNHEY and CDR2 SVGAGI. Trimming cost V 1 base and J 3 bases, with 12 bases left between them. As DNA, the CDR3 is TGTGCCAGCAGTTACTTAGGGACTCAGGACACTGAAGCTTTCTTT. This gives the protein CASSYLGTQDTEAFF.

This chain uses TRBV28 with TRBJ1-2; 10 bases are shared with TRBD1. The germline V gene has CDR1 MDHEN and CDR2 SYDVKM. V shed 5 bases, J shed 5 bases, and the junction held 5 bases outside the gene matches. This CDR3 comprises 14 residues. CDR3 residues: CASSPAGQGYGYTF. For the CDR3, the DNA is TGTGCCAGCAGTCCGGCGGGACAGGGGTATGGCTACACCTTC.

The rearrangement joins TRBV5-1 to TRBJ2-2, with TRBD2 identical over 7 bases. The CDR3 consists of 16 residues. Trimming removed 0 bases from V and 2 bases from J; junction bases left unmatched: 4. Germline loops: CDR1 SGHRS, CDR2 YFSETQ. CDR3 DNA: TGCGCCAGCAGCTTGGGGCTAGCGGAAAACACCGGGGAGCTGTTTTTT. This codes for CASSLGLAENTGELFF.

In its sample, this clone was seen once. V is TRBV30 and J is TRBJ2-3; D is unclear. The CDR3 consists of 12 residues. Germline lookup yields CDR1 GTSNPN and CDR2 SVGIG (reference sequence). Deletions cut 4 bases from V and 2 bases from J, with 7 bases between. In DNA, the CDR3 is TGTGCCTGGACCGACAACACAGATACGCAGTATTTT. This sequence encodes CAWTDNTDTQYF. Full variable domain (outside the CDR3, taken from reference TRBV30 and TRBJ2-3): SQTIHQWPATLVQPVGSPLSLECTVEGTSNPNLYWYRQAAGRGLQLLFYSVGIGQISSEVPQNLSASRPQDRQFILSSKKLLLSDSGFYLCAWTDNTDTQYFGPGTRLTVL.

This clone has just one count. The V call is TRBV12-3 or TRBV12-4, the J call TRBJ1-3; D uncertain. The CDR3 has 13 residues. V was clipped by 5 bases and J by 4 bases, with 9 bases between them. The CDR3 nucleotides are TGTGCCAGCAGTCTAACGTGGGGAAACACCATATATTTT. Protein sequence: CASSLTWGNTIYF.

The rearrangement links TRBV6-2 or TRBV6-3 to TRBJ2-7; 9 bases agree with TRBD2. Germline values: CDR1 MNHEY, CDR2 SVGEGT. V was pared by 5 bases and J by 3 bases, with 11 bases of the junction left unmatched. The CDR3 covers 16 residues. CDR3: CASSLSGSLTGYEQYF. The CDR3 DNA follows: TGTGCCAGCAGTCTTAGCGGGAGCCTGACCGGCTACGAGCAGTACTTC.

The chain combines TRBV5-1 with TRBJ1-4; the match to TRBD1 covers 8 bases. Trimming cost V 3 bases and J 4 bases; bases outside gene matches: 2. The CDR3 sequence is 14 residues long. Germline V gene lookup returns CDR1 SGHRS and CDR2 YFSETQ. The chain's CDR3 is CASSWGQVNEKLFF. The CDR3, as DNA: TGCGCCAGCAGCTGGGGACAGGTTAATGAAAAACTGTTTTTT.

This clone turned up a few times. This sequence joins TRBV9 and TRBJ1-4; a possible D gene is TRBD1 (5 bases). Trimming removed 3 bases from V and 1 base from J, with 7 bases in between. The germline gives CDR1 SGDLS, CDR2 YYNGEE. The CDR3 consists of 14 residues. The CDR3 sequence: CASSGGGTNEKLFF. The CDR3 nucleotides are TGTGCCAGCAGCGGCGGGGGAACTAATGAAAAACTGTTTTTT.

This chain uses TRBV11-3 with TRBJ2-3; D uncertain. V was clipped by 3 bases and J by 6 bases, with 10 bases between them. This CDR3 spans 13 amino acids. Germline V CDR1 and CDR2: SGHNT, YENEEA. CDR3 protein: CASSFSSPDTQYF. CDR3 in DNA: TGTGCCAGCAGCTTTAGTTCCCCGGATACGCAGTATTTT. Variable domain in full (rest from reference TRBV11-3 and TRBJ2-3): EAGVVQSPRYKIIEKKQPVAFWCNPISGHNTLYWYLQNLGQGPELLIRYENEEAVDDSQLPKDRFSAERLKGVDSTLKIQPAELGDSAVYLCASSFSSPDTQYFGPGTRLTVL.

V and J are TRBV9 and TRBJ2-1; 10 bases align to TRBD2. From germline, CDR1 is SGDLS and CDR2 YYNGEE. After removal of 3 bases from V and 9 bases from J, the junction contained 6 bases not matched to a gene. This CDR3 is built from 14 residues. The CDR3 loop reads CASSGGTSEIEQFF. The CDR3 coding sequence is TGTGCCAGCAGCGGCGGGACTAGCGAGATTGAGCAGTTCTTC.

The chain joins TRBV3-1 (or the pseudogene TRBV3-2) to TRBJ2-7; tentative D call: TRBD2 (6 bases). Trimming took 4 bases from V and 3 from J, leaving 7 bases between them. Germline V lookup: CDR1 LGHDT, CDR2 YNNKEL (reference sequence). The CDR3 runs to 12 residues. The CDR3 here is CASSPGGYEQYF. The DNA of the CDR3 is TGTGCCAGCAGCCCCGGGGGCTACGAGCAGTACTTC.

The V and J genes are TRBV19 and TRBJ1-1; D gene ambiguous. V lost 3 bases to trimming and J lost 5 bases, with 7 bases between them. Germline V gene data show CDR1 as LNHDA and CDR2 as SQIVND (reference sequence). The CDR3 runs to 12 residues. The CDR3 here is CASSILGTEAFF. The CDR3 DNA reads TGTGCCAGTAGTATTCTGGGGACTGAAGCTTTCTTT.

The chain has TRBV6-5 and TRBJ1-2; the D gene is possibly TRBD1 (6 bases). Between the trimmed V and J ends, which lost 2 bases and 2 bases, there was a span of 15 bases. The germline V gene has CDR1 MNHEY and CDR2 SVGAGI. The CDR3 spans 16 residues. The CDR3 here is CASSYTTGTTNYGYTF. In DNA form, the CDR3 reads TGTGCCAGCAGTTACACCACCGGGACAACGAACTATGGCTACACCTTC.

The chain has TRBV5-1 and TRBJ1-1; D is undetermined. The CDR3 length is 13 residues. Per germline, CDR1 SGHRS and CDR2 YFSETQ. The V end lost 4 bases, the J end lost 2 bases, and 9 bases lay between the germline ends. CDR3 sequence (DNA): TGCGCCAGCAGCCGCACGGCCAACACTGAAGCTTTCTTT. It encodes CASSRTANTEAFF.

CDR3 sequence reads: CASSLDPEGYGYTF. The DNA of the CDR3 is TGTGCCAGCAGCCTAGATCCGGAGGGCTATGGCTACACCTTC. This sequence joins TRBV3-1 (or the pseudogene TRBV3-2) and TRBJ1-2; D not resolved. The CDR3 is made up of 14 amino acids. The germline V gene encodes CDR1 LGHDT and CDR2 YNNKEL (reference sequence). V was cut by 4 bases and J by 4 bases, with 13 bases left in between.

The V gene is TRBV10-3, the J gene TRBJ1-4; 10 bases fit TRBD1. With V trimmed by 10 bases and J by 7 bases, 18 bases remained unmatched. CDR3 length: 17 residues. Per germline, CDR1 ENHRY and CDR2 SYGVKD. In DNA, the CDR3 is TGTGCCACCAGGGGTCGACTTTTGGGACAGGGGTTTGAAAAACTGTTTTTT. Translating it yields CATRGRLLGQGFEKLFF.